The 27 T cell receptor beta chains below come from one sample, sequenced in a study of shared clonotypes between healthy human individuals. TCRdb's copy holds only in-frame clones and misses some; the assay was immunoSEQ multiplex PCR. The sample carries some 700,000 clones, 90% recorded once. Specimen: memory CD8+ T cells from PBMCs. The subset denotes: CD45RO+ cells pooled with CCR7-negative TemRA cells. Receptors originate from a man between 18 and 35 years old in good health. Some clones in this sample may be carry-over from other donors' samples.

The rearrangement uses TRBV6-1 and TRBJ2-1, with D maybe TRBD2 (5 bases). Germline lookup yields CDR1 MNHNS and CDR2 SASEGT. The CDR3 sequence is 15 residues long. Trimming left V 0 bases short and J 9 bases short, with 15 bases between. CDR3 sequence reads: CASSEARVYPGEQFF. CDR3 DNA: TGTGCCAGCAGTGAAGCGCGGGTCTATCCTGGTGAGCAGTTCTTC.

The J gene is TRBJ2-3, the V gene TRBV18; D is possibly TRBD1 (5 bases). Germline CDR1 KGHSH, CDR2 LQKENI. Trimming stripped 2 bases from V and 5 bases from J, with 11 bases between. The CDR3 runs to 14 residues. The CDR3 is CASSPLTEQDTQYF. CDR3 nucleotides: TGTGCCAGCTCACCATTGACAGAGCAAGATACGCAGTATTTT.

The V and J genes are TRBV27 and TRBJ2-7, with D perhaps matching TRBD1 (5 bases). V lost 3 bases and J 2 bases, leaving 20 bases between the germline ends. This CDR3 spans 17 amino acids. CDR1 and CDR2 (germline): MNHEY, SMNVEV (reference sequence). CDR3 sequence reads: CASSFQIGASQPYEQYF. For the CDR3, the DNA is TGTGCCAGCAGTTTTCAAATAGGGGCCTCCCAACCCTACGAGCAGTACTTC.

V is TRBV2 and J is TRBJ2-2; possible D gene TRBD2, 5 bases. CDR3 size: 14 residues. Germline loops: CDR1 SNHLY, CDR2 FYNNEI. The ends were cut back, 3 bases at V and 4 bases at J, with 9 bases in the middle. The CDR3 DNA reads as TGTGCCAGCAGTGAGGGGAGACTCACCGGGGAGCTGTTTTTT. As protein: CASSEGRLTGELFF.

The genes are TRBV4-1 and TRBJ2-7, with 12 bases identical to TRBD2. The CDR3 contains 15 residues. Germline CDR1 reads MGHRA; CDR2 reads YSYEKL. V shed 3 bases, J shed 4 bases, and the junction held 4 bases outside the gene matches. In DNA, the CDR3 is TGCGCCAGCAGCCACCGACTAGCGGGAGTTTACGAGCAGTACTTC. This sequence encodes CASSHRLAGVYEQYF.

This sequence joins TRBV7-9 and TRBJ2-7, with no clear D. This CDR3 is built from 12 residues. Germline-derived CDR1 and CDR2 are SEHNR and FQNEAQ (reference sequence). Between the trimmed V and J ends, which lost 6 bases and 4 bases, there was a span of 10 bases. The CDR3 coding sequence is TGTGCCAGCAGGCCCCCCTCGTACGAGCAGTACTTC. It codes for CASRPPSYEQYF.

The J gene is TRBJ1-1, the V gene TRBV27; TRBD1 agrees at 10 bases. The CDR3 totals 15 residues. Per the germline V gene, CDR1 is MNHEY and CDR2 is SMNVEV (reference sequence). V trimming: 3 bases; J trimming: 11 bases; junction bases outside the gene matches: 12. As DNA, the CDR3 is TGTGCCAGCAGTTTGGGCGTCGGACAGGGGGTAGGGGCTTTCTTT. This translates into CASSLGVGQGVGAFF.

The J gene is TRBJ2-7, the V gene TRBV28; tentatively, D is TRBD1 (6 bases). Trimming left V 1 base short and J 6 bases short, with 10 bases between. Germline V lookup: CDR1 MDHEN, CDR2 SYDVKM. The CDR3 sequence is 13 residues long. The CDR3 region is CASSLLGQTEQYF. The CDR3 region has the DNA TGTGCCAGCAGTTTATTGGGACAAACCGAGCAGTACTTC.

V is TRBV18 and J is TRBJ2-3; D might be TRBD2 (6 bases). V dropped 2 bases and J dropped 6 bases, with 18 bases sitting between them. From germline, CDR1 is KGHSH and CDR2 LQKENI. The CDR3 is 16 residues long. The DNA for the CDR3 is TGTGCCAGCTCACCATCTGGCACTAGCCTCGGGGATACGCAGTATTTT. It specifies CASSPSGTSLGDTQYF.

The chain combines TRBV19 with TRBJ2-7; perhaps TRBD1 as D (6 bases). CDR1 and CDR2 from the germline V gene are LNHDA and SQIVND (reference sequence). CDR3 length: 13 amino acids. Trimming took 6 bases from V and 5 from J, leaving 14 bases between them. The CDR3 DNA sequence: TGTGCCAGTAGCCTACAGGGTAAGCACGAGCAGTACTTC. This encodes CASSLQGKHEQYF.

The chain employs TRBV10-2 and TRBJ1-2; possible D gene TRBD1, 6 bases. CDR3 size: 11 residues. With 8 bases removed from V and 6 bases from J, the gap between germline ends came to 10 bases. The germline V gene has CDR1 WSHSY and CDR2 SAAADI. In DNA form, the CDR3 reads TGCGCCAGCGCGAGGGGGAATGGCTACACCTTC. Translating gives CASARGNGYTF.

This clone occurred once. The chain joins TRBV27 to TRBJ2-7, with 9 bases aligning to TRBD2. Trimming took 5 bases from V and 7 from J; bases not matched to a gene: 6. The germline CDR1 and CDR2 sequences are MNHEY and SMNVEV (reference sequence). The CDR3 has 13 amino acids. This chain's CDR3 is CASSIAGVGEQYF. CDR3 nucleotides: TGTGCCAGCAGTATAGCGGGAGTTGGTGAGCAGTACTTC.

This clone was counted once. The rearrangement links TRBV19 to TRBJ2-2; D may be TRBD2 (5 bases). The length of the CDR3 is 15 residues. V lost 1 base to trimming and J lost 5 bases, with 11 bases between them. Germline V gene data show CDR1 as LNHDA and CDR2 as SQIVND (reference sequence). The CDR3: CASSIVNKRTGELFF. The CDR3 bases are TGTGCCAGTAGTATAGTGAACAAGCGGACCGGGGAGCTGTTTTTT.

V and J are TRBV25-1 and TRBJ1-1; a possible D gene is TRBD1 (5 bases). Trimming removed 5 bases at V and 1 base at J, with 11 bases between. The length of the CDR3 is 14 residues. Germline assignment: CDR1 MGHDK and CDR2 SYGVNS. Written as DNA, the CDR3 is TGTGCCAGCAGTCCAGGGTGGGCGAACACTGAAGCTTTCTTT. Protein product: CASSPGWANTEAFF.

This clone was seen a single time. This sequence joins TRBV11-2 and TRBJ2-7; 12 bases agree with TRBD2. Losses at the gene ends were 4 bases for V and 6 bases for J; bases not matched to a gene: 4. Germline V gives CDR1 SGHAT, CDR2 FQNNGV. The CDR3 spans 14 residues. In nucleotides, the CDR3 is TGTGCCAGCAGCTCCCTAGCGGGAGGGCCCGAGCAGTACTTC. Translating it yields CASSSLAGGPEQYF.

The table lists this clone with a few counts. The rearrangement links TRBV6-5 to TRBJ1-1, with D possibly being TRBD1 (5 bases). CDR3 length: 13 residues. The germline CDR1 and CDR2 sequences are MNHEY and SVGAGI. Trimming removed 10 bases from V and 6 bases from J, with 18 bases in between. CDR3 residues: CATRSGGIAEAFF. The CDR3 coding sequence is TGTGCCACCCGGTCGGGGGGAATCGCTGAAGCTTTCTTT.

This chain links TRBV5-8 with TRBJ2-7; no clear D. Trimming removed 0 bases at V and 1 base at J, with 8 bases between. Germline V gene sequence: CDR1 SGHTS, CDR2 YDEGEE. The CDR3 is made up of 14 amino acids. The CDR3, as DNA: TGTGCCAGCAGCTTGGTTCCGGATTCCTACGAGCAGTACTTC. Translation gives CASSLVPDSYEQYF.

This clone was recorded once. The genes are TRBV7-9 and TRBJ2-1; D gene uncertain. V gave up 7 bases and J gave up 3 bases, with 13 bases separating them. This CDR3 spans 14 amino acids. Per the germline V gene, CDR1 is SEHNR and CDR2 is FQNEAQ (reference sequence). The CDR3 DNA reads TGTGCCAGCACCGTGAGGACCGTCTACAATGAGCAGTTCTTC. Residues: CASTVRTVYNEQFF.

The rearrangement joins TRBV13 to TRBJ2-7; 7 bases align to TRBD2. This CDR3 contains 15 residues. With 2 bases clipped from V and 1 base from J, the junction kept 5 bases outside the gene matches. CDR1 is PRHDT and CDR2 is FYEKMQ in the germline V gene (reference sequence). The CDR3 nucleotides are TGTGCCAGCAGCTTATACAGCGGGATGTCCTACGAGCAGTACTTC. Amino acids: CASSLYSGMSYEQYF.

This chain links TRBV6-1 with TRBJ2-1; a weak D match, TRBD2 (5 bases). The germline V and J ends were trimmed by 3 bases and 0 bases, with 15 bases remaining between them. CDR1 MNHNS and CDR2 SASEGT come from the germline V gene. This CDR3 is built from 17 residues. Here the CDR3 DNA reads TGTGCCAGCAGTGATCTTACTAGAGCAGCCTCCTACAATGAGCAGTTCTTC. It yields the protein CASSDLTRAASYNEQFF.

The rearrangement uses TRBV6-4 and TRBJ1-4, with D perhaps TRBD1 (5 bases). Trimming removed 7 bases from V and 4 bases from J, with 22 bases in between. The CDR3 consists of 17 residues. Germline V gene sequence: CDR1 MRHNA, CDR2 SNTAGT. For the CDR3, the DNA is TGTGCCAGCACCCAAAAATTCCGGGACTGGGATAATGAAAAACTGTTTTTT. Its protein is CASTQKFRDWDNEKLFF.

This clone was seen only once. This chain connects TRBV5-1 to TRBJ2-3, with a weak D call TRBD2 (5 bases). The CDR3 contains 16 residues. CDR1 and CDR2 from the germline V gene are SGHRS and YFSETQ. Trimming removed 1 base at V and 5 bases at J, with 17 bases between. The CDR3 DNA reads as TGCGCCAGCAGCTTGCTGTTGATGCTAGCAGGAGATACGCAGTATTTT. This encodes CASSLLLMLAGDTQYF.

The chain joins TRBV14 to TRBJ1-1; D might be TRBD1 (6 bases). V gave up 2 bases and J gave up 3 bases, with 16 bases separating them. Germline lookup yields CDR1 SGHDN and CDR2 FVKESK. The CDR3 is 16 amino acids. The CDR3 DNA is TGTGCCAGCAGCCAACCCCAACAGGGAAAATACACTGAAGCTTTCTTT. Encoded protein: CASSQPQQGKYTEAFF.

This rearrangement joins TRBV29-1 to TRBJ2-1, with 14 bases that match TRBD2. With V trimmed by 4 bases and J by 1 base, 12 bases remained unmatched. This CDR3 has 19 residues. CDR1 is SQVTM and CDR2 is ANQGSEA in the germline V gene. CDR3 bases: TGCAGCGTTGGGGGGCCGGGACTAGCGGGAGTTTGGTCCTACAATGAGCAGTTCTTC. Residues: CSVGGPGLAGVWSYNEQFF.

The chain uses TRBV27 and TRBJ1-2; TRBD1 matches 7 bases. Germline V CDR1 and CDR2: MNHEY, SMNVEV (reference sequence). With V trimmed by 0 bases and J by 4 bases, 5 bases remained unmatched. The CDR3 extends over 15 amino acids. In DNA, the CDR3 is TGTGCCAGCAGTTTATCGGACCGGACAGGCTATGGCTACACCTTC. It is translated as CASSLSDRTGYGYTF.

V is TRBV1 and J is TRBJ2-5. Near its end, the DNA agrees better with TRBJ2-7, so the J call may be wrong. TRBV1 has pseudogene status. CDR3 length equals 15 residues. CDR3 sequence: CTSTYGGHQSYEQYF. CDR3 DNA sequence: TGCACCAGCACCTACGGGGGACATCAGTCCTACGAGCAGTACTTC.

V gene TRBV30 combines with J gene TRBJ2-2, with D unresolved. The ends were cut back, 3 bases at V and 6 bases at J, with 5 bases in the middle. Germline lookup yields CDR1 GTSNPN and CDR2 SVGIG (reference sequence). This CDR3 has 11 residues. CDR3 bases: TGTGCCTGGAGCCTGTCCGGGGAGCTGTTTTTT. It is translated as CAWSLSGELFF.